This note documents a single T cell receptor beta chain sequence. Its antigen is unknown. This entry comes from a study of T cell responses to AZD1222 COVID-19 vaccine. Notes on the study in general: Regions 160-218 and 743-854 dominated among vaccine-associated CD4 TCRs spanning spike.

Generated by immunoSEQ multiplex PCR, the TCRdb table keeps only in-frame clones and is missing some. The data show 110,000 to 150,000 clones, 90% to 95% seen once. The source material was peripheral blood, sampled on day 0 of AZD1222 vaccination. This TCR was recovered from an adult in good health.

The CDR3 DNA reads as TGTGCCTGGAGCCTCAGCCTAGCGGGGGGGATCTGGACCCAGTACTTC. This codes for CAWSLSLAGGIWTQYF. V is TRBV30 and J is TRBJ2-5; 12 positions agree with TRBD2. Trimming removed 3 bases from V and 7 bases from J; junction bases left unmatched: 12. Germline loops: CDR1 GTSNPN, CDR2 SVGIG (reference sequence). CDR3 length: 16 amino acids.